A selection of T cell receptor beta chains follows, all from one sample in a study of T cells in Graves' hyperthyroidism and ophthalmopathy. One entry per CDR3 protein, called by TCRdb with MiXCR from the multiplex PCR reads. The sample has more than 300,000 distinct CDR3 sequences; about 17% are singletons. The sample comprised blood. The receptor set was obtained from a woman aged 25 to 39 with Graves' hyperthyroidism that later progressed to Graves' ophthalmopathy. The CDR3 runs from the conserved cysteine through the conserved F or W. A D gene is named only where the DNA matches it firmly. Some rows have no size entry. The others give once, few or many, or a class for an expanded clone.

clone size: NA
J gene: TRBJ2-3
V gene: TRBV2
D gene: NA
CDR3 protein: CASRRSGDTQYF
CDR3 DNA: TGTGCCAGCAGACGTTCAGGGGATACGCAGTATTTT

clone size: few
J gene: TRBJ2-7
V gene: TRBV7-9
D gene: TRBD1
CDR3 protein: CASSYFPGGTSYEQYF
CDR3 DNA: TGTGCCAGCAGCTACTTCCCAGGGGGCACTTCCTACGAGCAGTACTTC

clone size: many
J gene: TRBJ1-1
V gene: TRBV12-3/TRBV12-4
D gene: NA
CDR3 protein: CASSLLQGAEAFF
CDR3 DNA: TGTGCCAGCAGCCTACTACAGGGAGCTGAAGCTTTCTTT

clone size: NA
J gene: TRBJ2-5
V gene: TRBV4-1
D gene: TRBD2
CDR3 protein: CASSQDWTRVAETQYF
CDR3 DNA: TGCGCCAGCAGCCAAGATTGGACTAGGGTGGCAGAGACCCAGTACTTC

clone size: many
J gene: TRBJ1-1
V gene: TRBV12-3/TRBV12-4
D gene: NA
CDR3 protein: CASSFWGGGTEAFF
CDR3 DNA: TGTGCCAGCAGTTTCTGGGGGGGCGGCACTGAAGCTTTCTTT

clone size: few
J gene: TRBJ2-3
V gene: TRBV19
D gene: NA
CDR3 protein: CASSIGLDTQYF
CDR3 DNA: TGTGCCAGTAGTATCGGGTTAGATACGCAGTATTTT

clone size: many
J gene: TRBJ2-3
V gene: TRBV10-3
D gene: NA
CDR3 protein: CAIKGGTAGVSDTQYF
CDR3 DNA: TGTGCCATCAAGGGGGGGACGGCGGGAGTTTCAGATACGCAGTATTTT

clone size: many
J gene: TRBJ1-1
V gene: TRBV6-2/TRBV6-3
D gene: NA
CDR3 protein: CASSYGRSANTEAFF
CDR3 DNA: TGTGCCAGCAGTTACGGCAGGTCGGCGAACACTGAAGCTTTCTTT

clone size: many
J gene: TRBJ2-2
V gene: TRBV6-1
D gene: NA
CDR3 protein: CASSSPRTVNTGELFF
CDR3 DNA: TGTGCCAGCAGTTCCCCCCGGACAGTGAACACCGGGGAGCTGTTTTTT

clone size: few
J gene: TRBJ2-3
V gene: TRBV15
D gene: TRBD2
CDR3 protein: CATSRAYLAGGTDTQYF
CDR3 DNA: TGTGCCACCAGCAGAGCCTACCTAGCGGGAGGGACAGATACGCAGTATTTT

clone size: NA
J gene: TRBJ2-7
V gene: TRBV24-1
D gene: NA
CDR3 protein: CATRGLGGPSYEQYF
CDR3 DNA: TGTGCCACCAGGGGCCTCGGGGGGCCCTCCTACGAGCAGTACTTC

clone size: many
J gene: TRBJ2-1
V gene: TRBV6-1
D gene: NA
CDR3 protein: CASSESRGAEQFF
CDR3 DNA: TGTGCCAGCAGTGAATCGAGGGGGGCCGAGCAGTTCTTC

clone size: many
J gene: TRBJ1-2
V gene: TRBV10-3
D gene: TRBD1
CDR3 protein: CAITRTGGMFSYGYTF
CDR3 DNA: TGTGCCATCACCCGGACAGGGGGCATGTTCAGCTATGGCTACACCTTC

clone size: many
J gene: TRBJ2-5
V gene: TRBV18
D gene: NA
CDR3 protein: CASSPRPRETQYF
CDR3 DNA: TGTGCCAGCTCACCAAGGCCCCGTGAGACCCAGTACTTC

clone size: few
J gene: TRBJ2-3
V gene: TRBV5-5
D gene: NA
CDR3 protein: CASSLDSFTDTQYF
CDR3 DNA: TGTGCCAGCAGCTTGGATAGTTTTACAGATACGCAGTATTTT

clone size: few
J gene: TRBJ1-2
V gene: TRBV5-4
D gene: NA
CDR3 protein: CASSLPGGAGGYTF
CDR3 DNA: TGTGCCAGCAGCTTACCCGGGGGTGCGGGAGGCTACACCTTC

clone size: many
J gene: TRBJ2-3
V gene: TRBV15
D gene: NA
CDR3 protein: CATSSRRTGVGADTQYF
CDR3 DNA: TGTGCCACCAGCTCCAGGAGAACCGGAGTTGGTGCAGATACGCAGTATTTT

clone size: many
J gene: TRBJ2-5
V gene: TRBV11-2
D gene: NA
CDR3 protein: CASSLGLTLDGETQYF
CDR3 DNA: TGTGCCAGCAGCTTAGGTCTGACACTCGACGGGGAGACCCAGTACTTC

clone size: few
J gene: TRBJ1-1
V gene: TRBV4-1
D gene: NA
CDR3 protein: CASSQASVEFGLGRAFF
CDR3 DNA: TGCGCCAGCAGCCAAGCAAGTGTCGAATTCGGATTAGGGCGAGCTTTCTTT

clone size: few
J gene: TRBJ2-5
V gene: TRBV5-1
D gene: NA
CDR3 protein: CASRGYVIQETQYF
CDR3 DNA: TGTGCCAGCAGGGGCTATGTAATCCAAGAGACCCAGTACTTC

clone size: many
J gene: TRBJ2-5
V gene: TRBV6-1
D gene: TRBD1
CDR3 protein: CASSKTQGTETQYF
CDR3 DNA: TGTGCCAGCAGTAAAACACAGGGGACAGAGACCCAGTACTTC

clone size: many
J gene: TRBJ1-2
V gene: TRBV24-1
D gene: NA
CDR3 protein: CATSDPSGGNYGYTF
CDR3 DNA: TGTGCCACCAGTGACCCGTCGGGCGGTAACTATGGCTACACCTTC

clone size: NA
J gene: TRBJ2-3
V gene: TRBV2
D gene: TRBD2
CDR3 protein: CASSFLAGGTDTQYF
CDR3 DNA: TGTGCCAGCAGTTTTCTAGCGGGGGGAACAGATACGCAGTATTTT

clone size: many
J gene: TRBJ2-6
V gene: TRBV6-2/TRBV6-3
D gene: NA
CDR3 protein: CASSPDSGANVLTF
CDR3 DNA: TGTGCCAGCAGCCCAGACTCTGGGGCCAACGTCCTGACTTTC

clone size: many
J gene: TRBJ1-1
V gene: TRBV27
D gene: TRBD1
CDR3 protein: CASSLYRGMNTEAFF
CDR3 DNA: TGTGCCAGCAGTCTCTACAGGGGCATGAACACTGAAGCTTTCTTT

clone size: NA
J gene: TRBJ1-5
V gene: TRBV6-1
D gene: NA
CDR3 protein: CASSSLREMGLGAYSNQPQHF
CDR3 DNA: TGTGCCAGCAGTTCCCTCCGCGAAATGGGACTGGGAGCTTATAGCAATCAGCCCCAGCATTTT

clone size: few
J gene: TRBJ2-2
V gene: TRBV4-1
D gene: NA
CDR3 protein: CASSWRENTGELFF
CDR3 DNA: TGCGCCAGCAGTTGGAGGGAAAACACCGGGGAGCTGTTTTTT

clone size: many
J gene: TRBJ2-7
V gene: TRBV28
D gene: NA
CDR3 protein: CASSLNSAISTHSYEQYF
CDR3 DNA: TGTGCCAGCAGTTTAAATAGCGCGATAAGTACCCACTCCTACGAGCAGTACTTC

clone size: many
J gene: TRBJ2-7
V gene: TRBV27
D gene: NA
CDR3 protein: CASPAGAFYEQYF
CDR3 DNA: TGTGCCAGCCCGGCGGGGGCGTTCTACGAGCAGTACTTC

clone size: few
J gene: TRBJ2-1
V gene: TRBV5-1
D gene: NA
CDR3 protein: CASSWLRPSYNEQFF
CDR3 DNA: TGCGCCAGCAGCTGGCTAAGGCCCTCCTACAATGAGCAGTTCTTC

clone size: many
J gene: TRBJ2-7
V gene: TRBV6-1
D gene: TRBD2
CDR3 protein: CASSERAGGAYEQYF
CDR3 DNA: TGTGCCAGCAGTGAACGTGCGGGAGGCGCCTACGAGCAGTACTTC

clone size: many
J gene: TRBJ2-5
V gene: TRBV12-3/TRBV12-4
D gene: TRBD2
CDR3 protein: CASSFRPGLVYRFRETQYF
CDR3 DNA: TGTGCCAGCAGTTTCAGGCCTGGACTAGTCTATCGATTTCGGGAGACCCAGTACTTC

clone size: many
J gene: TRBJ2-3
V gene: TRBV2
D gene: NA
CDR3 protein: CASSEDVGTDTQYF
CDR3 DNA: TGTGCCAGCAGTGAAGATGTTGGCACAGATACGCAGTATTTT

clone size: NA
J gene: TRBJ2-7
V gene: TRBV7-9
D gene: TRBD1
CDR3 protein: CASSWMDRTPYEQYF
CDR3 DNA: TGTGCCAGCAGCTGGATGGACAGGACCCCCTACGAGCAGTACTTC

clone size: many
J gene: TRBJ1-1
V gene: TRBV6-5
D gene: TRBD1
CDR3 protein: CASSYTTNRGRDTEAFF
CDR3 DNA: TGTGCCAGCAGTTACACCACTAACAGGGGCCGGGACACTGAAGCTTTCTTT

clone size: NA
J gene: TRBJ2-1
V gene: TRBV20-1
D gene: NA
CDR3 protein: CSAPFYNEQFF
CDR3 DNA: TGCAGTGCTCCGTTCTACAATGAGCAGTTCTTC

clone size: many
J gene: TRBJ2-1
V gene: TRBV10-3
D gene: NA
CDR3 protein: CAISESRNTPYNEQFF
CDR3 DNA: TGTGCCATCAGTGAGTCGAGGAATACACCCTACAATGAGCAGTTCTTC

clone size: few
J gene: TRBJ1-1
V gene: TRBV6-1
D gene: TRBD1
CDR3 protein: CASNFQGADTEAFF
CDR3 DNA: TGTGCCAGCAATTTCCAGGGGGCGGACACTGAAGCTTTCTTT

clone size: many
J gene: TRBJ2-7
V gene: TRBV10-3
D gene: NA
CDR3 protein: CAISELADTYEQYF
CDR3 DNA: TGTGCCATCAGTGAACTAGCTGATACCTACGAGCAGTACTTC

clone size: NA
J gene: TRBJ1-2
V gene: TRBV28
D gene: NA
CDR3 protein: CASTPGYAYTF
CDR3 DNA: TGTGCCAGCACTCCTGGGTATGCCTACACCTTC

clone size: NA
J gene: TRBJ1-1
V gene: TRBV30
D gene: TRBD1
CDR3 protein: CAWGGQGWVNTEAFF
CDR3 DNA: TGTGCCTGGGGGGGACAGGGATGGGTGAACACTGAAGCTTTCTTT

clone size: NA
J gene: TRBJ2-7
V gene: TRBV7-8
D gene: NA
CDR3 protein: CASSVASHRSTAEQYF
CDR3 DNA: TGTGCCAGCAGCGTAGCTAGTCACAGGTCGACCGCCGAGCAGTACTTC

clone size: many
J gene: TRBJ2-3
V gene: TRBV10-3
D gene: NA
CDR3 protein: CAISESGDWTDTDTQYF
CDR3 DNA: TGTGCCATCAGTGAGTCGGGAGACTGGACCGACACAGATACGCAGTATTTT

clone size: many
J gene: TRBJ1-5
V gene: TRBV2
D gene: NA
CDR3 protein: CASGGGEHQPQHF
CDR3 DNA: TGTGCCAGCGGGGGGGGGGAACATCAGCCCCAGCATTTT

clone size: many
J gene: TRBJ1-2
V gene: TRBV15
D gene: TRBD1
CDR3 protein: CATSRGGQGAYGYTF
CDR3 DNA: TGTGCCACCAGCAGAGGCGGACAGGGGGCGTATGGCTACACCTTC

clone size: many
J gene: TRBJ2-1
V gene: TRBV28
D gene: TRBD1
CDR3 protein: CASLGTGSYNEQFF
CDR3 DNA: TGTGCCAGCCTCGGGACAGGGTCCTACAATGAGCAGTTCTTC

clone size: many
J gene: TRBJ2-5
V gene: TRBV28
D gene: TRBD2
CDR3 protein: CASSTPASGSIETQYF
CDR3 DNA: TGTGCCAGCAGCACCCCGGCTAGCGGGAGTATAGAGACCCAGTACTTC

clone size: many
J gene: TRBJ2-5
V gene: TRBV11-2
D gene: NA
CDR3 protein: CASSLGQGGVVAETQYF
CDR3 DNA: TGTGCCAGCAGCTTAGGTCAGGGAGGTGTGGTAGCGGAGACCCAGTACTTC

clone size: many
J gene: TRBJ2-5
V gene: TRBV9
D gene: NA
CDR3 protein: CASSVGGLEETQYF
CDR3 DNA: TGTGCCAGCAGCGTAGGGGGGCTGGAGGAGACCCAGTACTTC

clone size: NA
J gene: TRBJ2-7
V gene: TRBV3-1
D gene: NA
CDR3 protein: CASSQDLGYEQYF
CDR3 DNA: TGTGCCAGCAGCCAAGATCTAGGGTACGAGCAGTACTTC

clone size: many
J gene: TRBJ1-2
V gene: TRBV6-1
D gene: NA
CDR3 protein: CASSVSIDYGYTF
CDR3 DNA: TGTGCCAGCAGTGTTAGTATCGACTATGGCTACACCTTC

clone size: many
J gene: TRBJ2-1
V gene: TRBV28
D gene: NA
CDR3 protein: CASSLRRLEQFF
CDR3 DNA: TGTGCCAGCAGTCTACGCCGTCTTGAGCAGTTCTTC

clone size: many
J gene: TRBJ1-2
V gene: TRBV30
D gene: TRBD1
CDR3 protein: CAWSVPRTGWYGYTF
CDR3 DNA: TGTGCCTGGAGTGTACCAAGGACAGGCTGGTATGGCTACACCTTC

clone size: few
J gene: TRBJ1-4
V gene: TRBV28
D gene: TRBD1
CDR3 protein: CASSPAGGGEKLFF
CDR3 DNA: TGTGCCAGCAGCCCGGCGGGAGGGGGCGAAAAACTGTTTTTT

clone size: many
J gene: TRBJ1-2
V gene: TRBV27
D gene: TRBD1
CDR3 protein: CATLRTGTLTF
CDR3 DNA: TGTGCCACCCTTAGGACAGGGACCCTCACCTTC

clone size: many
J gene: TRBJ2-7
V gene: TRBV6-5
D gene: TRBD1
CDR3 protein: CASSYSGQGWDEQYF
CDR3 DNA: TGTGCCAGCAGTTACTCCGGACAGGGCTGGGACGAGCAGTACTTC

clone size: NA
J gene: TRBJ2-1
V gene: TRBV6-4
D gene: NA
CDR3 protein: CASSESSVSEQFF
CDR3 DNA: TGTGCCAGCAGTGAAAGCAGCGTTAGTGAGCAGTTCTTC

clone size: many
J gene: TRBJ1-2
V gene: TRBV27
D gene: TRBD1
CDR3 protein: CASSSGQGGILYGYTF
CDR3 DNA: TGTGCCAGCAGTTCGGGACAGGGGGGTATTCTATATGGCTACACCTTC

clone size: NA
J gene: TRBJ2-1
V gene: TRBV7-9
D gene: NA
CDR3 protein: CASSEWGGEQFF
CDR3 DNA: TGTGCCAGCAGCGAATGGGGCGGCGAGCAGTTCTTC